Below, 18 T cell receptor beta chains from the same sample are listed, as sequenced in a study of blood T cell repertoires in COVID-19. The protocol was immunoSEQ multiplex PCR, while the TCRdb copy is restricted to in-frame clones and leaves out a portion. Of 130,000 to 150,000 clones listed, 85% to 90% are singletons. The specimen was PBMCs or T cells enriched from blood (not recorded which). The receptors were sampled from a woman aged 25 to 45 with acute COVID-19.

J is TRBJ2-3 and V is TRBV7-2, with D possibly being TRBD2 (6 bases). The CDR3 consists of 16 residues. V dropped 1 base and J dropped 3 bases, with 14 bases sitting between them. Germline values: CDR1 SGHTA, CDR2 FQGNSA. The CDR3 nucleotides are TGTGCCAGCAGCTTAGGTGGTGCGGGGTGGACAGATACGCAGTATTTT. It codes for CASSLGGAGWTDTQYF.

This rearrangement joins TRBV19 to TRBJ1-6; the match to TRBD1 covers 7 bases. Germline values: CDR1 LNHDA, CDR2 SQIVND (reference sequence). Unmatched junction bases numbered 6, after V lost 10 bases and J lost 0 bases. This CDR3 region has 15 residues. The CDR3 coding sequence is TGTGCCACTGGACAGGCTCTCTCCTATAATTCACCCCTCCACTTT. Amino acids: CATGQALSYNSPLHF.

The chain is built from TRBV7-3 and TRBJ2-7; 9 nucleotides match TRBD2. The CDR3 runs to 14 residues. The junction had 1 base not matched to a gene; V was cut back by 4 bases and J by 0 bases. Germline lookup yields CDR1 SGHTA and CDR2 FQGTGA. Here the CDR3 DNA reads TGTGCCAGCAGCTCTAGCGGGAACTCCTACGAGCAGTACTTC. Protein sequence: CASSSSGNSYEQYF.

The count of this clone is one. The rearrangement links TRBV25-1 to TRBJ1-1, with TRBD1 as a possible D gene (5 bases). This CDR3 region has 13 residues. Looked up from germline, CDR1 is MGHDK and CDR2 is SYGVNS. V dropped 5 bases and J dropped 1 base, with 8 bases sitting between them. CDR3 region: CASSTTGNTEAFF. For the CDR3, the DNA is TGTGCCAGCAGTACCACAGGGAACACTGAAGCTTTCTTT. Drawing the rest from reference TRBV25-1 and TRBJ1-1, the complete variable domain is EADIYQTPRYLVIGTGKKITLECSQTMGHDKMYWYQQDPGMELHLIHYSYGVNSTEKGDLSSESTVSRIRTEHFPLTLESARPSHTSQYLCASSTTGNTEAFFGQGTRLTVV.

The rearrangement joins TRBV4-1 to TRBJ2-7, with 7 bases lining up with TRBD1. Per germline, CDR1 MGHRA and CDR2 YSYEKL. V was pared by 2 bases and J by 1 base, with 5 bases of the junction left unmatched. This CDR3 is 15 amino acids long. CDR3 sequence: CASSQIDRASYEQYF. CDR3 nucleotide sequence: TGCGCCAGCAGCCAAATAGACAGGGCGTCCTACGAGCAGTACTTC.

A single count supports this clone. The chain couples TRBV27 to TRBJ2-4, with 10 nucleotides matching TRBD2. Germline CDR1 MNHEY, CDR2 SMNVEV (reference sequence). V lost 3 bases to trimming and J lost 6 bases; unmatched junction nucleotides: 5. The CDR3 totals 15 residues. In nucleotides, the CDR3 is TGTGCCAGCAGTTTCCTAGCGGGAGCCCGAAACATTCAGTACTTC. Protein: CASSFLAGARNIQYF.

This clone is deemed medium-sized. The chain uses TRBV5-1 and TRBJ1-4; the match to TRBD1 covers 7 bases. This CDR3 contains 15 residues. Germline loops: CDR1 SGHRS, CDR2 YFSETQ. Trimming removed 0 bases from V and 3 bases from J; junction bases left unmatched: 2. The CDR3 DNA is TGCGCCAGCAGCTTGGCCGACAGGGCTAATGAAAAACTGTTTTTT. The encoded protein is CASSLADRANEKLFF.

This chain uses TRBV14 with TRBJ2-1, with D tentatively TRBD1 (5 bases). The CDR3 consists of 16 residues. Germline CDR1 and CDR2: SGHDN and FVKESK. V lost 4 bases, J lost 2 bases, and 15 bases lay in between. The CDR3 coding sequence is TGTGCCAGCAGCCGACTTTTAGGGGCGGCCTACAATGAGCAGTTCTTC. This codes for CASSRLLGAAYNEQFF.

This chain joins TRBV5-1 and TRBJ1-2; TRBD1 matches 7 bases. Germline trimming cut 0 bases from V and 2 bases from J; bases unmatched to any gene: 4. This CDR3 comprises 15 residues. Germline V CDR1 and CDR2: SGHRS, YFSETQ. The CDR3 DNA reads TGCGCCAGCAGCTTGGAGGAGGGGGCAAACTATGGCTACACCTTC. Its protein is CASSLEEGANYGYTF.

This clone was seen once. The chain recombines TRBV30 with TRBJ1-1; no firm D call. V was cut by 3 bases and J by 0 bases, with 5 bases left in between. Per germline, CDR1 GTSNPN and CDR2 SVGIG (reference sequence). The CDR3 is 12 residues long. The DNA for the CDR3 is TGTGCCTGGAGCTCGGTGAACACTGAAGCTTTCTTT. Amino acid sequence: CAWSSVNTEAFF.

The chain links TRBV30 to TRBJ1-1, with 10 positions matching TRBD1. CDR1 and CDR2 from the germline V gene are GTSNPN and SVGIG (reference sequence). Unmatched junction bases numbered 8, after V lost 3 bases and J lost 4 bases. The CDR3 covers 15 residues. The CDR3 loop reads CAWSRTGGGSTEAFF. The DNA of the CDR3 is TGTGCCTGGAGCCGGACAGGGGGGGGGAGCACTGAAGCTTTCTTT.

The chain employs TRBV5-1 and TRBJ1-2, with 9 positions matching TRBD1. Germline trimming cut 0 bases from V and 4 bases from J; bases unmatched to any gene: 4. Germline V gene sequence: CDR1 SGHRS, CDR2 YFSETQ. The CDR3 length is 15 residues. For the CDR3, the DNA is TGCGCCAGCAGCTTGGAACAGGGGGCAGGCTATGGCTACACCTTC. Translated: CASSLEQGAGYGYTF.

The chain employs TRBV4-2 and TRBJ2-5; possible D gene TRBD2, 5 bases. This CDR3 is built from 18 residues. CDR1 and CDR2 from the germline V gene are LGHNA and YNFKEQ. Between the trimmed V and J ends, which lost 3 bases and 1 base, there was a span of 21 bases. Written as DNA, the CDR3 is TGTGCCAGCAGCCAGGAACTAGACCGGCTCGCGTTCCAAGAGACCCAGTACTTC. This translates into CASSQELDRLAFQETQYF.

The V gene is TRBV28, the J gene TRBJ2-2; D may be TRBD2 (6 bases). Germline V gene lookup returns CDR1 MDHEN and CDR2 SYDVKM. Trimming cost V 2 bases and J 3 bases, with 10 bases left between them. The CDR3 extends over 15 amino acids. CDR3 sequence: CASSLGLQYTGELFF. The CDR3 nucleotides read TGTGCCAGCAGTTTAGGACTACAGTACACCGGGGAGCTGTTTTTT. The variable domain in full, completed from reference TRBV28 and TRBJ2-2, reads DVKVTQSSRYLVKRTGEKVFLECVQDMDHENMFWYRQDPGLGLRLIYFSYDVKMKEKGDIPEGYSVSREKKERFSLILESASTNQTSMYLCASSLGLQYTGELFFGEGSRLTVL.

V usage is TRBV28 and J usage is TRBJ2-5; TRBD1 agrees at 9 bases. Germline CDR1 is MDHEN and CDR2 is SYDVKM. The CDR3 length is 16 residues. Trimming at V came to 6 bases and at J to 5 bases, leaving 13 bases not matched to a gene. The CDR3 coding sequence is TGTGCCAGCAGGGACTCGGGACAGGGTAGGCTGGAGACCCAGTACTTC. It specifies CASRDSGQGRLETQYF. The full variable domain, completed using reference TRBV28 and TRBJ2-5, is DVKVTQSSRYLVKRTGEKVFLECVQDMDHENMFWYRQDPGLGLRLIYFSYDVKMKEKGDIPEGYSVSREKKERFSLILESASTNQTSMYLCASRDSGQGRLETQYFGPGTRLLVL.

The rearrangement uses TRBV3-1 (or the pseudogene TRBV3-2) and TRBJ2-3, with 9 bases matching TRBD1. CDR1 and CDR2 (germline): LGHDT, YNNKEL (reference sequence). Trimming took 0 bases from V and 2 from J; bases not matched to a gene: 12. CDR3 length: 19 residues. The CDR3 region has the DNA TGTGCCAGCAGCCAAGAGTATTTTTGGGACAGGGATACCACAGATACGCAGTATTTT. Protein sequence: CASSQEYFWDRDTTDTQYF.

The V and J genes are TRBV4-2 and TRBJ1-2; 7 nucleotides line up with TRBD1. The germline V gene encodes CDR1 LGHNA and CDR2 YNFKEQ. CDR3 length: 15 amino acids. V shed 3 bases and J 3 bases; nucleotides not matched to a gene: 7. This CDR3 reads CASSHERGTDYGYTF. DNA for the CDR3: TGTGCCAGCAGCCACGAGAGAGGGACAGACTATGGCTACACCTTC.

CDR3 amino acids: CAWSPRDRGLLSGAYNEQFF. The CDR3 nucleotides read TGTGCCTGGAGTCCACGGGACAGGGGACTTCTCAGCGGGGCCTACAATGAGCAGTTCTTC. The chain is built from TRBV30 and TRBJ2-1, with 10 bases aligning to TRBD1. In germline, CDR1 is GTSNPN, CDR2 SVGIG (reference sequence). The J segment lost 2 bases and the V segment lost 2 bases, leaving 18 bases of the junction unmatched. CDR3 length equals 20 residues. Combining the CDR3 with reference TRBV30 and TRBJ2-1 gives the whole variable domain SQTIHQWPATLVQPVGSPLSLECTVEGTSNPNLYWYRQAAGRGLQLLFYSVGIGQISSEVPQNLSASRPQDRQFILSSKKLLLSDSGFYLCAWSPRDRGLLSGAYNEQFFGPGTRLTVL.